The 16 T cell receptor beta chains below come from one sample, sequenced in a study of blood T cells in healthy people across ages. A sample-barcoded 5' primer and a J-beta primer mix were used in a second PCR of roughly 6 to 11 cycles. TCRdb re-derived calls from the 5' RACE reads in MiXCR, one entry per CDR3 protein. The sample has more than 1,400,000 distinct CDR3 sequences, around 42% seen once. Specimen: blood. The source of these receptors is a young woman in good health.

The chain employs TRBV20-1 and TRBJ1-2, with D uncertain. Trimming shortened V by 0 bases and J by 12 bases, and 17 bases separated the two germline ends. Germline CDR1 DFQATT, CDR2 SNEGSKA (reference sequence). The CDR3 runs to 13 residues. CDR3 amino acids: CSARDSGRPWDTF. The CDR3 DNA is TGCAGTGCTAGAGATTCGGGCAGGCCGTGGGACACCTTC.

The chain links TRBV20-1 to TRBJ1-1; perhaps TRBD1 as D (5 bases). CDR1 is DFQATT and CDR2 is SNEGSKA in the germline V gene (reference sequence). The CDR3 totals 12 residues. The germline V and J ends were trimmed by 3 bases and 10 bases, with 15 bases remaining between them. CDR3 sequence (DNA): TGCAGTGCTAGCCAGGGTCAGGGTGGAGCTTTCTTT. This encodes CSASQGQGGAFF.

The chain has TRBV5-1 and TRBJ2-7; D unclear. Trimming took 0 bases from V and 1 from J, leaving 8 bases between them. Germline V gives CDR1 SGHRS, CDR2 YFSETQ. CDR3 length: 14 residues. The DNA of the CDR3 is TGCGCCAGCAGCTTGGTTTCAGAATCCTACGAGCAGTACTTC. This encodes CASSLVSESYEQYF.

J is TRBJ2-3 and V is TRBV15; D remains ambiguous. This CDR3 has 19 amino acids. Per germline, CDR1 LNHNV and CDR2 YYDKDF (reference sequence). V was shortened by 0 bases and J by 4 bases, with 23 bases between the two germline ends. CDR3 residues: CATSRDLATYLGLSDTQYF. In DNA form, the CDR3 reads TGTGCCACCAGCAGAGATCTCGCTACCTATCTAGGATTGTCAGATACGCAGTATTTT. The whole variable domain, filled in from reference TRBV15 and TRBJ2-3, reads DAMVIQNPRYQVTQFGKPVTLSCSQTLNHNVMYWYQQKSSQAPKLLFHYYDKDFNNEADTPDNFQSRRPNTSFCFLDIRSPGLGDTAMYLCATSRDLATYLGLSDTQYFGPGTRLTVL.

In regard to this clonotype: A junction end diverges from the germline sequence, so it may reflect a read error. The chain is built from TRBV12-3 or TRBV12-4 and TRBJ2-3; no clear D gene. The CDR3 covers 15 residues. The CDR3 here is CASSSRPSSTDAQYF. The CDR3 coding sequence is TGTGCCAGCAGTTCCAGGCCCTCGAGCACAGATGCGCAGTATTTT.

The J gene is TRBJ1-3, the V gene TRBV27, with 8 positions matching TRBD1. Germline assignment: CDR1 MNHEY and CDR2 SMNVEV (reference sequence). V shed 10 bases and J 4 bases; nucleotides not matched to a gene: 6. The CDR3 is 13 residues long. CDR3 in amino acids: CATWTGNGNTIYF. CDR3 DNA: TGTGCCACCTGGACAGGGAACGGAAACACCATATATTTT.

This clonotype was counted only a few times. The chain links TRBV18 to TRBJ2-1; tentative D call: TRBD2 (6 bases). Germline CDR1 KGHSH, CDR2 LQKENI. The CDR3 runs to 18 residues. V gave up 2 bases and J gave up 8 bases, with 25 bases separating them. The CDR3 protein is CASSPSGLAGSQKDEQFF. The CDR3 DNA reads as TGTGCCAGCTCACCAAGTGGTTTGGCGGGAAGTCAAAAGGATGAGCAGTTCTTC.

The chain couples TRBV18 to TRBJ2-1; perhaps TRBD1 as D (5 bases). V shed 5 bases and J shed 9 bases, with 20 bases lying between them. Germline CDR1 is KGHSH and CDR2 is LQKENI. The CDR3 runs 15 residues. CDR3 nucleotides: TGTGCCAGCTCAAACCAGGGCGGTCGTACTGGTGAGCAGTTCTTC. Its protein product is CASSNQGGRTGEQFF.

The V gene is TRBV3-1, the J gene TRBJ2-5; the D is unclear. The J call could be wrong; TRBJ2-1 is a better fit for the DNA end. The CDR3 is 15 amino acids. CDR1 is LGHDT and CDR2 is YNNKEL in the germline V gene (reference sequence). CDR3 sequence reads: CASSQDPRYQETQFF. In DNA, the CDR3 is TGTGCCAGCAGCCAAGACCCACGATACCAAGAGACCCAGTTCTTC.

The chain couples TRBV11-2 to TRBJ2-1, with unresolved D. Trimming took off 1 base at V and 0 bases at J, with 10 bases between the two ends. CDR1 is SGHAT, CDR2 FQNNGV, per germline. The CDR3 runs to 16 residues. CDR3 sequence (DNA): TGTGCCAGCAGCTTAGTCAGACCAAGCTCCTACAATGAGCAGTTCTTC. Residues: CASSLVRPSSYNEQFF.

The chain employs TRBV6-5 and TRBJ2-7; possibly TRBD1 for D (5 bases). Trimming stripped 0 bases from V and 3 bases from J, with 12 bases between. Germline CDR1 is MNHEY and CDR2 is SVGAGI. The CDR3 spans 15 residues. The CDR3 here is CASSYSGQGVYEQYF. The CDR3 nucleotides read TGTGCCAGCAGTTACTCGGGGCAGGGCGTCTACGAGCAGTACTTC.

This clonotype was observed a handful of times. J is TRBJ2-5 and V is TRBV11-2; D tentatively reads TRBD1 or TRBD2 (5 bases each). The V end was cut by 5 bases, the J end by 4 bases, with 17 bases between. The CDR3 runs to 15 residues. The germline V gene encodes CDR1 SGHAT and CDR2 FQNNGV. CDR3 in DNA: TGTGCCAGCAGCCCAACGGGGACGCCTTTAGAGACCCAGTACTTC. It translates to CASSPTGTPLETQYF.

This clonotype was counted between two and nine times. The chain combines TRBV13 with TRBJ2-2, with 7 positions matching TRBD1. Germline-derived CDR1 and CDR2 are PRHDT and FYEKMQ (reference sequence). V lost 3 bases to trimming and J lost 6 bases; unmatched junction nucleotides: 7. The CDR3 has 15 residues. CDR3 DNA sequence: TGTGCCAGCAGCTTCCGTGAGAGGGGGCCCGGGGAGCTGTTTTTT. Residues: CASSFRERGPGELFF.

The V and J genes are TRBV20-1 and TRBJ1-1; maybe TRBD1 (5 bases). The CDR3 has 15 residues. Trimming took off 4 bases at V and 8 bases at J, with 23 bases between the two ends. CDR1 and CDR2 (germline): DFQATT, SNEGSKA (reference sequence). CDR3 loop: CSATLPQAGPLEAFF. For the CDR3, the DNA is TGCAGTGCTACACTCCCCCAGGCAGGGCCCCTGGAAGCTTTCTTT.

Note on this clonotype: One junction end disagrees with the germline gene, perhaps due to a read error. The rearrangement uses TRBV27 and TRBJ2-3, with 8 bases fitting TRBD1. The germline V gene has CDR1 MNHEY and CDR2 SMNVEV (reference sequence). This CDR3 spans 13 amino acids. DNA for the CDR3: TGTGCCGGCAGGGGACAGGGCACAGATACGCAGTATTTT. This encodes CAGRGQGTDTQYF.

Here the CDR3 reads CALPYEQYF. The CDR3 DNA sequence: TGTGCCCTTCCCTACGAGCAGTACTTC. J is TRBJ2-7 and V is TRBV21-1. TRBV21-1 is annotated as a pseudogene. This CDR3 comprises 9 residues.